The clone carrying this T cell receptor beta chain appeared many times. The antigen is not known. The data were obtained in a study of read filtering for tumor transcriptome and immune sequencing. Study background: Among patients, 17 to 20 were male and some 15 female, aged about 47 to 85 (mean approximately 62). Under ten patients were R-ISS I, 16 were R-ISS II, about seven were R-ISS III. RNA-seq yielded only about 75 to 1,400 TCR reads, IR-seq about 4 to 10.27 million. Study observations and caveats: IR-seq captured clonotypes deeper and more reliably than RNA-seq.

The germline CDR1 and CDR2 sequences are LGHDT and YNNKEL (reference sequence). Trimming removed 2 bases from V and 4 bases from J; junction bases left unmatched: 8. There are 16 residues in the CDR3. Molecular barcoded adaptors covering alpha/delta and beta/gamma chains were used on 400 to 450 ng RNA. Each CDR3 protein is one row after TCRdb ran MiXCR on the reads. The sample holds 62,000 or so distinct CDR3 sequences; 20% are singletons and the top ten take 15% to 20%. The rearrangement links TRBV3-1 to TRBJ2-3; 8 positions agree with TRBD2. Sequenced material: a population of CD138-negative cells sorted from bone marrow. This TCR came from a donor older than 35 with multiple myeloma. The CDR3: CASSQTPGGRADTQYF. The CDR3 DNA is TGTGCCAGCAGCCAAACACCGGGGGGGCGAGCAGATACGCAGTATTTT.